These 30 T cell receptor beta chains were all obtained from the same sample, sequenced in a study of blood T cells in healthy people across ages. Through a sample-barcoded 5' primer and a J-beta primer mix, a second PCR was run for roughly 6 to 12 cycles. Using its own MiXCR run on the 5' RACE reads, TCRdb lists one record per CDR3 protein. The table has over 600,000 distinct CDR3 sequences, approximately 60% seen once. Sequenced input: blood. Every receptor here comes from a man aged 35 to 55 in good health.

In its sample, this clonotype was seen a few times. This chain connects TRBV7-2 to TRBJ2-5; 8 bases are a match to TRBD2. With 4 bases clipped from V and 4 bases from J, the junction kept 8 bases outside the gene matches. Germline V CDR1 and CDR2: SGHTA, FQGNSA. The CDR3 contains 15 residues. CDR3 protein: CASSWGGGSPETQYF. The CDR3 DNA reads TGTGCCAGCAGCTGGGGCGGGGGGAGCCCAGAGACCCAGTACTTC.

The chain combines TRBV9 with TRBJ2-1; TRBD2 is a possible D gene (5 bases). Germline V CDR1 and CDR2: SGDLS, YYNGEE. The V end lost 0 bases, the J end lost 10 bases, and 20 bases lay between the germline ends. This CDR3 region has 16 residues. The CDR3 bases are TGTGCCAGCAGCGTAGATTCCAGCGGTCGAACTGGGGAGCAGTTCTTC. It codes for CASSVDSSGRTGEQFF.

The V call is TRBV7-2, the J call TRBJ2-3; D possibly uses TRBD1 or TRBD2 (6 bases each). The CDR3 totals 19 residues. Germline loops: CDR1 SGHTA, CDR2 FQGNSA. V was trimmed by 0 bases and J by 0 bases, leaving 19 bases between them. The CDR3 coding sequence is TGTGCCAGCAGCTTAGCGACAGGACCGGGACTCACTAGCACAGATACGCAGTATTTT. Its translation: CASSLATGPGLTSTDTQYF. Drawing the rest from reference TRBV7-2 and TRBJ2-3, the complete variable domain is GAGVSQSPSNKVTEKGKDVELRCDPISGHTALYWYRQSLGQGLEFLIYFQGNSAPDKSGLPSDRFSAERTGGSVSTLTIQRTQQEDSAVYLCASSLATGPGLTSTDTQYFGPGTRLTVL.

The chain has TRBV11-2 and TRBJ2-2; D remains unclear. V was clipped by 5 bases and J by 6 bases, with 10 bases between them. From germline, CDR1 is SGHAT and CDR2 FQNNGV. The CDR3 has 13 residues. CDR3 amino acids: CASSTSTAGELFF. The CDR3 nucleotides are TGTGCCAGCAGCACGTCGACGGCCGGGGAGCTGTTTTTT.

The chain is built from TRBV3-1 and TRBJ2-7; 10 bases map to TRBD2. Germline V gene data show CDR1 as LGHDT and CDR2 as YNNKEL (reference sequence). The CDR3 spans 16 residues. Trimming took 0 bases from V and 6 from J; bases not matched to a gene: 8. The CDR3 nucleotides read TGTGCCAGCAGCCAAGATTGGCCTAGCGGGAGACGCGAGCAGTACTTC. It encodes CASSQDWPSGRREQYF.

V is TRBV5-1 and J is TRBJ1-1; tentatively, D is TRBD1 (6 bases). Trimming took 4 bases from V and 3 from J, leaving 16 bases between them. Looked up from germline, CDR1 is SGHRS and CDR2 is YFSETQ. This CDR3 spans 15 amino acids. CDR3 nucleotide sequence: TGCGCCAGCAGCCCGGCCGGACAGATGGACACTGAAGCTTTCTTT. Amino acid sequence: CASSPAGQMDTEAFF.

J is TRBJ1-5 and V is TRBV28, with D hard to call. Germline CDR1 MDHEN, CDR2 SYDVKM. The CDR3 contains 16 residues. V was shortened by 6 bases and J by 3 bases, with 18 bases between the two germline ends. The CDR3 coding sequence is TGTGCCAGCAGCCGGAAAAAATGGGTTTACAATCAGCCCCAGCATTTT. Amino acids: CASSRKKWVYNQPQHF.

The V call is TRBV20-1, the J call TRBJ2-7; 9 bases agree with TRBD1. The last part of the DNA fits TRBJ2-5 better; the J call may be wrong. The CDR3 loop spans 13 amino acids. Germline V CDR1 and CDR2: DFQATT, SNEGSKA (reference sequence). The CDR3 region is CSARRTGVKTQYF. CDR3 DNA: TGCAGTGCTAGAAGGACAGGGGTAAAGACCCAGTACTTC.

Only one count was recorded for this clonotype. This chain joins TRBV6-2 or TRBV6-3 and TRBJ2-7, with 13 bases aligning to TRBD2. V shed 5 bases and J 1 base; nucleotides not matched to a gene: 5. The germline gives CDR1 MNHEY, CDR2 SVGEGT. The length of the CDR3 is 16 residues. The CDR3 protein is CASSVWTSGSSYEQYF. In DNA form, the CDR3 reads TGTGCCAGCAGTGTGTGGACTAGCGGGAGTTCCTACGAGCAGTACTTC.

The V and J genes are TRBV9 and TRBJ2-5; D possibly uses TRBD1 or TRBD2 (5 bases each). The J call is doubtful: the DNA matches TRBJ2-7 better. The CDR3 contains 15 residues. The germline CDR1 and CDR2 sequences are SGDLS and YYNGEE. The DNA for the CDR3 is TGTGCCAGCAGCGTAGGTGGGGGTGCCGCATACGAGCAGTACTTC. Protein: CASSVGGGAAYEQYF.

This chain links TRBV14 with TRBJ2-4; 7 bases map to TRBD1. Per the germline V gene, CDR1 is SGHDN and CDR2 is FVKESK. This CDR3 is built from 14 residues. V trimming: 4 bases; J trimming: 13 bases; junction bases outside the gene matches: 13. CDR3 nucleotide sequence: TGTGCCAGCAGCCGAAACAGGGGTTTGGGGGAGCAGTACTTC. Translation: CASSRNRGLGEQYF.

The chain combines TRBV25-1 with TRBJ1-4; D gene uncertain. The CDR3 runs to 16 residues. Between the trimmed V and J ends, which lost 2 bases and 0 bases, there was a span of 10 bases. CDR1 is MGHDK, CDR2 SYGVNS, per germline. CDR3 DNA: TGTGCCAGCAGTGAAAGGACGCATGCAACTAATGAAAAACTGTTTTTT. This sequence encodes CASSERTHATNEKLFF.

This chain uses TRBV27 with TRBJ2-7; 7 nucleotides line up with TRBD2. V was clipped by 8 bases and J by 0 bases; unmatched bases: 10. Germline V gene sequence: CDR1 MNHEY, CDR2 SMNVEV (reference sequence). The CDR3 is 15 amino acids. The CDR3 DNA sequence: TGTGCCAGCCTGCCCGGCGGGAGTCCCTCCTACGAGCAGTACTTC. It encodes CASLPGGSPSYEQYF.

This clonotype was found a few times. The chain has TRBV28 and TRBJ2-5, with 10 bases aligning to TRBD2. The V segment lost 6 bases and the J segment 2 bases; nucleotides outside the gene matches: 6. The V gene's germline CDR1 is MDHEN and CDR2 SYDVKM. The CDR3 is made up of 15 amino acids. CDR3 nucleotide sequence: TGTGCCAGCAGGCCAGCGGGAGGGCGACAAGAGACCCAGTACTTC. Its protein is CASRPAGGRQETQYF.

The genes are TRBV5-1 and TRBJ2-7; D may match TRBD1 or TRBD2 (6 bases each). The CDR3 contains 16 residues. The V gene lost 4 bases and the J gene lost 0 bases, with 17 bases spanning the gap. Germline values: CDR1 SGHRS, CDR2 YFSETQ. CDR3 sequence: CASSPSSRGDSYEQYF. The CDR3 DNA is TGCGCCAGCAGCCCCTCCTCGAGGGGGGACTCCTACGAGCAGTACTTC.

This clonotype was detected only once. The V call is TRBV20-1, the J call TRBJ2-3, with TRBD2 matching over 7 bases. The germline gives CDR1 DFQATT, CDR2 SNEGSKA (reference sequence). J lost 7 bases, V lost 2 bases, and 9 bases had no gene match. The CDR3 runs 14 residues. As DNA, the CDR3 is TGCAGTGCTAGAAGGGGCGGGAGCATAAATACGCAGTATTTT. Residues: CSARRGGSINTQYF.

V is TRBV28 and J is TRBJ2-7; D remains unclear. This CDR3 is 14 amino acids long. Between the trimmed V and J ends, which lost 4 bases and 0 bases, there was a span of 10 bases. From germline, CDR1 is MDHEN and CDR2 SYDVKM. CDR3 in amino acids: CASSSYSTSYEQYF. CDR3 sequence (DNA): TGTGCCAGCAGTTCGTACTCAACCTCCTACGAGCAGTACTTC.

This clonotype was detected only a few times. The rearrangement uses TRBV20-1 and TRBJ2-5; TRBD2 matches 12 bases. CDR3 length: 16 amino acids. The V segment lost 3 bases and the J segment 1 base; nucleotides outside the gene matches: 6. Germline CDR1 and CDR2: DFQATT and SNEGSKA (reference sequence). The CDR3 bases are TGCAGTGCTAGCTCTACTAGCGGGAGGTTCCAAGAGACCCAGTACTTC. Amino acid sequence: CSASSTSGRFQETQYF.

The CDR3 sequence: CASSQEFQGASNQPQHF. As DNA, the CDR3 is TGTGCCAGCAGCCAAGAGTTTCAGGGGGCTAGCAATCAGCCCCAGCATTTT. The chain uses TRBV3-1 and TRBJ1-5; 8 bases are a match to TRBD1. V lost 0 bases, J lost 0 bases, and 4 bases stayed unmatched. CDR3 length: 17 amino acids. Germline V CDR1 and CDR2: LGHDT, YNNKEL (reference sequence).

As concerns this clonotype: One base away lies a much larger clone, so this may be a sequencing read error. The chain is built from TRBV5-1 and TRBJ1-2; D ambiguous. V was clipped by 4 bases and J by 2 bases, with 12 bases between them. CDR3 length: 14 residues. Per the germline V gene, CDR1 is SGHRS and CDR2 is YFSETQ. CDR3 DNA sequence: TGCGCCAGCAGCGTGGACCTCAACAACTATGGCTACACCTTC. Translating gives CASSVDLNNYGYTF.

On this clonotype itself: The junction departs from germline at one end; a sequencing error may be responsible. The gene calls are TRBV25-1 and TRBJ1-1; D gene uncertain. CDR3 length: 15 amino acids. Germline-derived CDR1 and CDR2 are MGHDK and SYGVNS. CDR3 bases: TGTGCCAGACTTCGGGCCGATAGCTGGAACACTGAAGTTTTCTTT. Protein: CARLRADSWNTEVFF.

This clonotype was observed a handful of times. The chain couples TRBV29-1 to TRBJ2-1; perhaps TRBD2 as D (5 bases). From germline, CDR1 is SQVTM and CDR2 ANQGSEA. Trimming removed 6 bases at V and 4 bases at J, with 19 bases between. The CDR3 covers 15 residues. This CDR3 reads CSVNPRGGRYNEQFF. CDR3 bases: TGCAGCGTCAACCCAAGAGGAGGTCGGTACAATGAGCAGTTCTTC.

On this clonotype: At one boundary the junction diverges from the germline segment, which might be a read error. The V and J genes are TRBV6-6 and TRBJ2-3; TRBD2 is a possible D gene (6 bases). The V gene's germline CDR1 is MNHNY and CDR2 SVGAGI (reference sequence). This CDR3 is built from 13 residues. The CDR3 sequence: CASSYRETDAQYF. For the CDR3, the DNA is TGTGCTAGCAGTTACCGGGAGACAGATGCGCAGTATTTT.

This clonotype turned up a few times. This chain connects TRBV24-1 to TRBJ1-5, with D uncertain. Trimming pared 9 bases from V and 5 bases from J, leaving 7 bases between. The CDR3 runs to 11 residues. Germline-derived CDR1 and CDR2 are KGHDR and SFDVKD. CDR3 protein: CATGKDQPQHF. CDR3 nucleotide sequence: TGTGCCACCGGGAAGGATCAGCCCCAGCATTTT.

This clonotype was observed a handful of times. The J gene is TRBJ2-5, the V gene TRBV7-2; unclear D gene. V gave up 1 base and J gave up 2 bases, with 8 bases separating them. Germline V gene lookup returns CDR1 SGHTA and CDR2 FQGNSA. CDR3 length equals 14 residues. CDR3 bases: TGTGCCAGCAGCTTAGTGCTTGCACAAGAGACCCAGTACTTC. The encoded protein is CASSLVLAQETQYF.

V is TRBV20-1 and J is TRBJ2-1; perhaps TRBD1 as D (5 bases). This CDR3 contains 13 residues. CDR1 is DFQATT and CDR2 is SNEGSKA in the germline V gene (reference sequence). Trimming shortened V by 4 bases and J by 4 bases, and 11 bases separated the two germline ends. As DNA, the CDR3 is TGCAGTGCTACAGGAGACAGTTACAATGAGCAGTTCTTC. Its translation: CSATGDSYNEQFF.

CDR3: CASSEEIGTSSYGYTF. The CDR3 nucleotides read TGTGCCAGCAGTGAAGAAATAGGCACATCAAGCTATGGCTACACCTTC. The chain employs TRBV2 and TRBJ1-2, with D uncertain. The ends were cut back, 1 base at V and 4 bases at J, with 16 bases in the middle. Looked up from germline, CDR1 is SNHLY and CDR2 is FYNNEI. The CDR3 covers 16 residues.

There are a few counts of this clonotype. The chain joins TRBV10-3 to TRBJ2-7; 12 nucleotides align to TRBD2. Germline loops: CDR1 ENHRY, CDR2 SYGVKD. Unmatched junction bases numbered 10, after V lost 11 bases and J lost 5 bases. The CDR3 consists of 14 residues. CDR3 sequence: CASGWTSGNDEQYF. In nucleotides, the CDR3 is TGTGCCTCCGGTTGGACTAGCGGGAATGACGAGCAGTACTTC.

In this sample, this clonotype turned up a few times. V is TRBV29-1 and J is TRBJ2-5; no firm D call. There are 15 residues in the CDR3. With 8 bases removed from V and 1 base from J, the gap between germline ends came to 20 bases. Per the germline V gene, CDR1 is SQVTM and CDR2 is ANQGSEA. The CDR3 loop is CSNQAVAYPQETQYF. In DNA, the CDR3 is TGCAGCAACCAGGCTGTCGCGTACCCCCAAGAGACCCAGTACTTC.

The V gene is TRBV4-1, the J gene TRBJ2-1; 9 nucleotides align to TRBD1. With V trimmed by 3 bases and J by 5 bases, 8 bases remained unmatched. CDR3 length equals 16 residues. Germline CDR1 and CDR2: MGHRA and YSYEKL. This CDR3 reads CASSHAPGQGNNEQFF. In DNA, the CDR3 is TGCGCCAGCAGCCATGCACCGGGACAGGGAAACAATGAGCAGTTCTTC.